The clone carrying this T cell receptor beta chain was recorded only once. PCR was performed a second time for about 6 to 12 cycles using a sample-barcoded 5' primer and a J-beta primer mix. Via MiXCR, TCRdb re-called the 5' RACE reads, giving one row per CDR3 protein. The table records approximately 900,000 distinct CDR3 sequences, approximately 49% of them present only once. The data were obtained in a study of blood T cells in healthy people across ages. Trimming removed 5 bases from V and 4 bases from J; junction bases left unmatched: 12. This CDR3 has 18 residues. CDR1 and CDR2 from the germline V gene are SSHAT and FNYEAQ (reference sequence).

This sequence originates from a man aged 25 to 45 in good health. Specimen: blood. The chain carries TRBV7-7 and TRBJ2-1, with TRBD2 matching over 12 bases. This CDR3 reads CASSPTRSGLAGYNEQFF. Here the CDR3 DNA reads TGTGCCAGCAGCCCAACTAGATCCGGACTAGCGGGGTACAATGAGCAGTTCTTC.